Listed below are T cell receptor beta chains from one sample, sequenced in a study of blood T cell repertoires in COVID-19. Clones were read by immunoSEQ multiplex PCR, and TCRdb kept only the in-frame ones, dropping some. The sample holds a few hundred thousand clones, less than 85% seen once. Material: peripheral blood. These TCRs come from a woman younger than 35 with acute or convalescent COVID-19. Both conserved end residues are part of each CDR3. The D gene is left open where the match is weak. Not every row has a clone size; where given, it reads once, few, many or a size class.

size	D	J	V	DNA	CDR3
NA	NA	TRBJ2-6	TRBV30	TGTGCCTGGACTCCGACAGTCTCTGGGGCCAACGTCCTGACTTTC	CAWTPTVSGANVLTF
NA	NA	TRBJ1-2	TRBV6-2/TRBV6-3	TGTGCCAGCAGTTACTCGTATTCTCTCTATGGCTACACCTTC	CASSYSYSLYGYTF
NA	TRBD2	TRBJ2-7	TRBV11-2	TGTGCCAGCAGCCCCTGGCTGAGCGGGGGATCCTACGAGCAGTACTTC	CASSPWLSGGSYEQYF
NA	TRBD1	TRBJ2-7	TRBV7-2	TGTGCCAGCAGCGTAGGGTCCCCGGGACAGGGGAGCGAGCAGTACTTC	CASSVGSPGQGSEQYF
NA	TRBD1	TRBJ1-6	TRBV11-2	TGTGCCAGCAGCTTAGACGGAGGGGGCGAGGCACCCCTCCACTTT	CASSLDGGGEAPLHF
NA	TRBD1	TRBJ1-3	TRBV7-9	TGTGCCAGCAGCCCGCGACAGGGGGCCTTCGGAAACACCATATATTTT	CASSPRQGAFGNTIYF
NA	NA	TRBJ2-2	TRBV19	TGTGCCAGTAGCTCAGGGGAATCGAGCACCGGGGAGCTGTTTTTT	CASSSGESSTGELFF
NA	TRBD1	TRBJ2-3	TRBV6-5	TGTGCCAGCAGTTCGGGACAGCTAAGCACAGATACGCAGTATTTT	CASSSGQLSTDTQYF
few	NA	TRBJ1-1	TRBV7-9	TGTGCCAGCAGCCCCCGGACAGTAACTGAAGCTTTCTTT	CASSPRTVTEAFF
few	NA	TRBJ1-2	TRBV2	TGTGCCAGCAGAGAAGCCTTACAGGGAGCAGGATATGGCTACACCTTC	CASREALQGAGYGYTF
NA	NA	TRBJ1-1	TRBV18	TGTGCCAGCTCACCAATGGGGGGGGAGTACACTGAAGCTTTCTTT	CASSPMGGEYTEAFF
NA	TRBD2	TRBJ2-7	TRBV9	TGTGCCAGCAGAGACAGACTAGCGGGAGCCTACGAGCAGTACTTC	CASRDRLAGAYEQYF
NA	NA	TRBJ1-3	TRBV15	TGTGCCACCAGCAGAGACAGGGCTGGAAACACCATATATTTT	CATSRDRAGNTIYF
NA	TRBD1	TRBJ1-4	TRBV9	TGTGCCAGCAGCGCCGCAGGGGGCACTAATGAAAAACTGTTTTTT	CASSAAGGTNEKLFF
NA	TRBD1	TRBJ2-4	TRBV7-9	TGTGCCAGCAGCTTAGCGGGGACAGAAAACATTCAGTACTTC	CASSLAGTENIQYF
NA	TRBD1	TRBJ2-7	TRBV3-1/TRBV3-2	TGTGCCAGCAGCCAACGGACAGGCTACGAGCAGTACTTC	CASSQRTGYEQYF
NA	TRBD1	TRBJ2-7	TRBV6-5	TGTGCCAGCAGTTACGGGACAGGGGGCTCCGAGCAGTACTTC	CASSYGTGGSEQYF
NA	TRBD1	TRBJ1-3	TRBV7-7	TGTGCTAGCAGCGCCGGACAGGGGGTCGGAAACACCATATATTTT	CASSAGQGVGNTIYF
once	NA	TRBJ2-6	TRBV7-8	TGTGCCAGCAGCCCAGGCTTGGTGCGCTCTGGGGCCAACGTCCTGACTTTC	CASSPGLVRSGANVLTF
few	TRBD2	TRBJ2-7	TRBV7-9	TGTGCCAGCAGCTTAAAGTCCCTAGCGGACTGGAACGAGCAGTACTTC	CASSLKSLADWNEQYF
NA	NA	TRBJ1-5	TRBV30	TGTGCCTGGAGTGTGTCAGGGAATCAGCCCCAGCATTTT	CAWSVSGNQPQHF
NA	TRBD1	TRBJ1-1	TRBV5-6	TGTGCCAGCAGCGGGACAGGTGTGGACACTGAAGCTTTCTTT	CASSGTGVDTEAFF
NA	TRBD1	TRBJ2-4	TRBV18	TGTGCCAGCTCACCACCGACAGGGTCCATTCAGTACTTC	CASSPPTGSIQYF
few	NA	TRBJ1-1	TRBV15	TGTGCCACCAGCAGAGACAAGAACACTGAAGCTTTCTTT	CATSRDKNTEAFF
NA	TRBD1	TRBJ1-2	TRBV7-8	TGTGCCAGCAGCTTGGGGGACAGGGGCATCGACTATGGCTACACCTTC	CASSLGDRGIDYGYTF
once	NA	TRBJ2-2	TRBV7-8	TGTGCCAGCAGCTTAGCAAGACAATCGAACACCGGGGAGCTGTTTTTT	CASSLARQSNTGELFF
NA	TRBD1	TRBJ1-1	TRBV19	TGTGCCAGTAGTCCCCGGGACAGGGTTAACACTGAAGCTTTCTTT	CASSPRDRVNTEAFF
NA	NA	TRBJ1-3	TRBV15	TGTGCCACCAGCAGGCAAACAGGATACTCTGGAAACACCATATATTTT	CATSRQTGYSGNTIYF
NA	TRBD1	TRBJ2-5	TRBV7-2	TGTGCCAGCAGCCGCGCCATATCACCCGACAGGGTTCAAGAGACCCAGTACTTC	CASSRAISPDRVQETQYF
NA	NA	TRBJ1-1	TRBV7-3	TGTGCCAGCAGCTTAGGGCCGGGAATGAACACTGAAGCTTTCTTT	CASSLGPGMNTEAFF
NA	TRBD2	TRBJ2-3	TRBV7-8	TGTGCCAGCAGCTTGGCAAGACTAGCGGGAGGACGCACAGATACGCAGTATTTT	CASSLARLAGGRTDTQYF
NA	NA	TRBJ2-3	TRBV6-5	TGTGCCAGCAGTTACGCGGATACGCAGTATTTT	CASSYADTQYF
many	NA	TRBJ2-4	TRBV12-5	TGTGCTAGTGGTTTGGAAACAGGGTACATTCAGTACTTC	CASGLETGYIQYF
NA	NA	TRBJ1-1	TRBV4-3	TGCGCCAGCAGCCAAGTCACAGGGATGAACACTGAAGCTTTCTTT	CASSQVTGMNTEAFF
once	NA	TRBJ1-6	TRBV5-1	TGCGCCAGCAGCTTGGACGGGAGCTCCTATAATTCACCCCTCCACTTT	CASSLDGSSYNSPLHF
NA	NA	TRBJ1-1	TRBV4-3	TGCGCCAGCAGCCAAGATCCGGGGGGCGTGGACACTGAAGCTTTCTTT	CASSQDPGGVDTEAFF
NA	TRBD2	TRBJ2-7	TRBV18	TGTGCCAGCTCACCACGCCTAGCGGAATCCTACGAGCAGTACTTC	CASSPRLAESYEQYF
NA	TRBD2	TRBJ2-5	TRBV25-1	TGTGCCAGCAGTTATGGCGGGAGAGAGACCCAGTACTTC	CASSYGGRETQYF